The rows below give T cell receptor beta chains drawn from one sample of a study of Ad26.COV2.S vaccination and SARS-CoV-2 variants. The data were produced by immunoSEQ multiplex PCR, yet TCRdb's version contains in-frame clones alone and is incomplete. The sample records about 320,000 clones, around four fifths being singletons. The source material was peripheral blood, sampled in a trial of Ad26.COV2.S vaccine versus placebo. These receptors all come from a person aged 18 to 59 who received the Ad26.COV2.S COVID-19 vaccine or a placebo. Each CDR3 is given without its conserved first and last residue. Each record gives: V gene, D gene, J gene, CDR3 protein. A D gene is named only where the DNA matches it firmly.

V: TRBV7-2
D: .
J: TRBJ2-3
CDR3: ASSLVYGGRDTQY

V: TRBV21-1
D: .
J: TRBJ1-2
CDR3: ASSTGYT

V: TRBV5-8
D: TRBD1
J: TRBJ2-3
CDR3: ASSMGQGAGGTDTQY

V: TRBV28
D: TRBD1
J: TRBJ2-5
CDR3: ASSLGTGVRETQY

V: TRBV4-2
D: TRBD2
J: TRBJ2-1
CDR3: ASSQDVRLAGRKF

V: TRBV15
D: .
J: TRBJ1-1
CDR3: ATTSVGQGWDTEAF

V: TRBV5-1
D: .
J: TRBJ2-1
CDR3: ASSLVAASYNEQF

V: TRBV24-1
D: .
J: TRBJ2-2
CDR3: ATGGRTNTGELF

V: TRBV5-1
D: .
J: TRBJ2-6
CDR3: ASSPGHSSGANVLT

V: TRBV6-5
D: .
J: TRBJ1-1
CDR3: AIPSGVNTEAF

V: TRBV2
D: .
J: TRBJ1-2
CDR3: ASSPQQGLGYT

V: TRBV10-3
D: TRBD1
J: TRBJ1-1
CDR3: AISGPGTGNTEAF

V: TRBV27
D: .
J: TRBJ1-4
CDR3: ASSLLGGTNEKLF

V: TRBV7-6
D: .
J: TRBJ1-1
CDR3: ASSLLALQDVNTEAF

V: TRBV28
D: .
J: TRBJ1-3
CDR3: ASSLGSFSGNTIY

V: TRBV28
D: .
J: TRBJ1-6
CDR3: ASSSPLGVDSYNSPLH

V: TRBV5-8
D: .
J: TRBJ1-5
CDR3: ASSLDGLAGNQPQH

V: TRBV18
D: .
J: TRBJ2-5
CDR3: ASSQNQETQY

V: TRBV27
D: TRBD1
J: TRBJ2-7
CDR3: ASSLKPGRTGYEQY

V: TRBV7-9
D: TRBD1
J: TRBJ2-7
CDR3: ASSLGAGGPGEQY

V: TRBV12-3/TRBV12-4
D: .
J: TRBJ1-1
CDR3: ASSAGLEAF

V: TRBV30
D: .
J: TRBJ2-7
CDR3: AWGNPRPGWEQY

V: TRBV3-1/TRBV3-2
D: .
J: TRBJ1-3
CDR3: ASSQTQGRTIY

V: TRBV28
D: TRBD1
J: TRBJ1-2
CDR3: ASSLTGKIGGYT

V: TRBV15
D: .
J: TRBJ2-1
CDR3: ATSRPGGNEQF

V: TRBV28
D: .
J: TRBJ1-5
CDR3: ASSGGGGGNQPQH

V: TRBV7-6
D: TRBD1
J: TRBJ2-5
CDR3: ASSSAGTDPGQETQY

V: TRBV6-5
D: .
J: TRBJ1-6
CDR3: ASSGYNRETPLH

V: TRBV6-5
D: .
J: TRBJ2-2
CDR3: ASSSGDIEELF

V: TRBV4-1
D: TRBD1
J: TRBJ1-2
CDR3: ASSYDRGELYGYT

V: TRBV5-4
D: .
J: TRBJ2-6
CDR3: ASSLGSGANVLT

V: TRBV19
D: .
J: TRBJ1-1
CDR3: ASSIGVGNTEAF

V: TRBV6-5
D: TRBD1
J: TRBJ2-2
CDR3: ASRDTGAGELF

V: TRBV28
D: .
J: TRBJ1-1
CDR3: ASSFGRAITEAF

V: TRBV6-5
D: .
J: TRBJ1-2
CDR3: ASSYSGLGGYT

V: TRBV2
D: .
J: TRBJ2-2
CDR3: ASSESRGDWAGELF

V: TRBV9
D: TRBD1
J: TRBJ1-1
CDR3: ASSPGTGGLNTEAF

V: TRBV7-8
D: .
J: TRBJ2-5
CDR3: ASSLVDGETQY

V: TRBV19
D: TRBD1
J: TRBJ1-2
CDR3: ASRGQGMAGYT

V: TRBV6-5
D: .
J: TRBJ1-4
CDR3: ASSYSGGGTNEKLF

V: TRBV27
D: .
J: TRBJ2-7
CDR3: ASSFKDSYEQY

V: TRBV7-9
D: TRBD1
J: TRBJ2-4
CDR3: ASSLGDRGYIQY